The 14 T cell receptor beta chains reported below all come from one sample, sequenced in a study of blood T cell repertoires in COVID-19. Sequencing was performed with immunoSEQ multiplex PCR; in TCRdb, only in-frame clones are kept and a portion is missing. This table holds approximately 190,000 clones, around 80% found once. Sequencing was performed on peripheral blood. These receptors originate from a man aged 30 to 39 with active or convalescent COVID-19.

V is TRBV2 and J is TRBJ1-5; TRBD1 is a possible D gene (6 bases). This CDR3 is built from 17 residues. CDR1 SNHLY and CDR2 FYNNEI come from the germline V gene. Trimming took off 3 bases at V and 0 bases at J, with 15 bases between the two ends. The CDR3 coding sequence is TGTGCCAGCAGTGATACCCCAGGGGTTCATAGCAATCAGCCCCAGCATTTT. Its protein is CASSDTPGVHSNQPQHF.

V and J are TRBV19 and TRBJ2-7; 7 bases fit TRBD2. Germline CDR1 LNHDA, CDR2 SQIVND (reference sequence). The length of the CDR3 is 15 residues. The junction had 3 bases not matched to a gene; V was cut back by 1 base and J by 0 bases. This CDR3 reads CASSIGLAVSYEQYF. In DNA, the CDR3 is TGTGCCAGTAGTATAGGGCTAGCGGTCTCCTACGAGCAGTACTTC.

There are a few counts of this clone. This rearrangement joins TRBV6-1 to TRBJ1-5, with 7 nucleotides matching TRBD1. This CDR3 region has 18 residues. The V gene's germline CDR1 is MNHNS and CDR2 SASEGT. The V and J ends lost 1 base and 2 bases, in that order; junction bases with no gene match: 11. CDR3 DNA sequence: TGTGCCAGCAGTGAAGGGCTGGGGGACAGTTCAGGCAATCAGCCCCAGCATTTT. Translating gives CASSEGLGDSSGNQPQHF.

CDR3 residues: CASSPRIGTAHYEQYF. CDR3 DNA sequence: TGTGCCAGCAGCCCACGAATCGGGACAGCCCACTACGAGCAGTACTTC. The rearrangement links TRBV7-9 to TRBJ2-7; TRBD1 aligns across 7 bases. CDR1 and CDR2 (germline): SEHNR, FQNEAQ (reference sequence). Trimming took 5 bases from V and 3 from J; bases not matched to a gene: 13. The CDR3 is 16 residues long.

This rearrangement joins TRBV18 to TRBJ2-1; 10 positions agree with TRBD1. CDR1 is KGHSH and CDR2 is LQKENI in the germline V gene. Trimming removed 6 bases from V and 5 bases from J; junction bases left unmatched: 10. The CDR3 totals 16 residues. Here the CDR3 reads CASSLDRGRVDNEQFF. CDR3 DNA: TGTGCCAGCTCCTTAGACAGGGGGCGGGTCGACAATGAGCAGTTCTTC.

This clone showed up just once. The rearrangement uses TRBV24-1 and TRBJ2-1, with 7 bases that match TRBD2. Unmatched junction bases numbered 9, after V lost 7 bases and J lost 7 bases. CDR3 length: 14 residues. The germline CDR1 and CDR2 sequences are KGHDR and SFDVKD. In DNA form, the CDR3 reads TGTGCCACCAGGAAGGGAGGGCCGGGAAATGAGCAGTTCTTC. Its protein product is CATRKGGPGNEQFF.

This chain joins TRBV2 and TRBJ1-2; TRBD1 is a possible D gene (5 bases). Germline lookup yields CDR1 SNHLY and CDR2 FYNNEI. Trimming left V 6 bases short and J 2 bases short, with 13 bases between. The CDR3 is 14 amino acids. CDR3 sequence (DNA): TGTGCCAGCAGAGGAGACAGCGAAAACTATGGCTACACCTTC. This encodes CASRGDSENYGYTF.

The rearrangement joins TRBV6-2 or TRBV6-3 to TRBJ2-7; TRBD2 is a possible D gene (6 bases). CDR3 length equals 17 residues. The V end was cut by 6 bases, the J end by 4 bases, with 25 bases between. The germline V gene has CDR1 MNHEY and CDR2 SVGEGT. CDR3 loop: CASSPAGLSKAKYEQYF. The DNA for the CDR3 is TGTGCCAGCAGCCCCGCGGGGTTGAGTAAAGCCAAATACGAGCAGTACTTC.

This clone was counted between two and nine times. The chain recombines TRBV6-1 with TRBJ1-1; TRBD1 matches at 9 bases. This CDR3 has 18 residues. Germline CDR1 reads MNHNS; CDR2 reads SASEGT. Trimming took 4 bases from V and 2 from J; bases not matched to a gene: 14. The CDR3 here is CASSVTPGQGNVNTEAFF. The CDR3 DNA follows: TGTGCCAGCAGTGTGACTCCGGGACAGGGAAATGTAAACACTGAAGCTTTCTTT.

The chain links TRBV4-3 to TRBJ2-5; 8 bases are shared with TRBD2. CDR1 LGHNA and CDR2 YSLEER come from the germline V gene. The CDR3 runs to 14 residues. V was clipped by 0 bases and J by 5 bases; unmatched bases: 2. CDR3 amino acids: CASSQEASGETQYF. CDR3 in DNA: TGCGCCAGCAGCCAAGAGGCTAGCGGGGAGACCCAGTACTTC.

The J gene is TRBJ1-1, the V gene TRBV6-5; TRBD1 matches at 7 bases. This CDR3 spans 15 amino acids. The J segment lost 0 bases and the V segment lost 8 bases, leaving 9 bases of the junction unmatched. Looked up from germline, CDR1 is MNHEY and CDR2 is SVGAGI. The DNA of the CDR3 is TGTGCCAGCCGAGGGGGCCCCTCTATGAACACTGAAGCTTTCTTT. Its translation: CASRGGPSMNTEAFF.

The rearrangement joins TRBV5-1 to TRBJ2-3; 10 bases are a match to TRBD1. Germline V CDR1 and CDR2: SGHRS, YFSETQ. This CDR3 contains 17 residues. V trimming: 4 bases; J trimming: 2 bases; junction bases outside the gene matches: 10. CDR3 loop: CASSTGTGAYATDTQYF. In nucleotides, the CDR3 is TGCGCCAGCAGCACCGGGACAGGGGCGTACGCCACAGATACGCAGTATTTT.

The V and J genes are TRBV24-1 and TRBJ2-4; a possible D gene is TRBD1 (5 bases). V was shortened by 6 bases and J by 0 bases, with 35 bases between the two germline ends. Germline V lookup: CDR1 KGHDR, CDR2 SFDVKD. The CDR3 length is 23 residues. CDR3: CATSQWDSEVGDRRQLAKNIQYF. CDR3 coding DNA: TGTGCCACCAGTCAATGGGATTCCGAAGTGGGTGACAGAAGACAACTAGCCAAAAACATTCAGTACTTC.

The chain combines TRBV10-3 with TRBJ1-5, with TRBD1 as a possible D gene (6 bases). From germline, CDR1 is ENHRY and CDR2 SYGVKD. V was trimmed by 8 bases and J by 3 bases, leaving 8 bases between them. This CDR3 contains 12 residues. The DNA for the CDR3 is TGTGCCATCGGACAGTTCAATCAGCCCCAGCATTTT. This encodes CAIGQFNQPQHF.